This TCR beta chain was captured by sequencing in a study of vaccination effects on CD4 cells after COVID-19. Study summary: Viral peptide pools were used in the ViraFEST assay to expand antigen-specific CD4+ T cells, and sequencing came afterward.

After roughly 10 days in culture, the CD4+ T cells were isolated. The vaccine given was either BNT162b2 or mRNA-1273, in two doses. Recipients of the vaccine had no prior SARS-CoV-2 infection and negative nucleocapsid antibodies. CDR1 is SQVTM and CDR2 is ANQGSEA in the germline V gene. The CDR3 length is 15 residues. V was pared by 4 bases and J by 0 bases, with 13 bases between. About this clone itself: Its antigen is currently unknown.

Method: immunoSEQ multiplex PCR; TCRdb's copy keeps in-frame clones and lacks some. The sample yields approximately 57,000 clones, just under 80% seen once. Study-wide results and limits: Common cold coronaviruses were cross-recognized by only 1 of 255 vaccine-induced clones in healthy vaccinees. Vaccine- and infection-induced clones showed marked clonal contraction late following vaccination.

The sequence was obtained from a human donor who received a COVID-19 vaccine. Source: CD4+ T cells from PBMCs cultured without peptide, taken after COVID-19 vaccination. V usage is TRBV29-1 and J usage is TRBJ1-5, with a tentative D call TRBD1 (6 bases). The CDR3 loop is CSVGPQGVSNQPQHF. For the CDR3, the DNA is TGCAGCGTTGGTCCACAGGGTGTTAGCAATCAGCCCCAGCATTTT.